A single sample is the source of the 9 T cell receptor beta chains below, sequenced in a study of blood T cell repertoires in COVID-19. Here immunoSEQ multiplex PCR was the method, and the copy in TCRdb shows in-frame clones only, minus some. The sample has about 21,000 clones; less than 85% are singletons. Sequencing input: peripheral blood. Receptors originate from a man in his fifties or sixties with active COVID-19.

The chain uses TRBV12-3 or TRBV12-4 and TRBJ2-5, with 8 bases fitting TRBD1. The CDR3 length is 13 residues. With V trimmed by 5 bases and J by 2 bases, 1 base remained unmatched. This CDR3 is CASSRQGQETQYF. CDR3 nucleotides: TGTGCCAGCAGTCGACAGGGGCAAGAGACCCAGTACTTC.

This clone was seen a few times. The chain links TRBV28 to TRBJ1-2; 8 bases fit TRBD1. Germline V lookup: CDR1 MDHEN, CDR2 SYDVKM. This CDR3 has 19 residues. The junction had 23 bases not matched to a gene; V was cut back by 2 bases and J by 9 bases. The CDR3 reads CASSLGGRGRTGTGLSYTF. The CDR3 region has the DNA TGTGCCAGCAGTTTAGGAGGACGGGGCCGAACCGGGACAGGACTGAGCTACACCTTC.

The chain uses TRBV12-5 and TRBJ2-7, with TRBD2 identical over 13 bases. Germline-derived CDR1 and CDR2 are LGHNT and FRNRAP. The CDR3 has 17 residues. V lost 2 bases, J lost 6 bases, and 10 bases stayed unmatched. CDR3 region: CASGLPPGLAGSGEQYF. The CDR3 DNA is TGTGCTAGTGGTTTGCCCCCGGGACTAGCGGGATCGGGCGAGCAGTACTTC.

This clone has just one count. In nucleotides, the CDR3 is TGTGCCAGCATTTCTAGCGGGGTCCACTACGAGCAGTACTTC. This encodes CASISSGVHYEQYF. The chain recombines TRBV6-5 with TRBJ2-7; 9 nucleotides agree with TRBD2. This CDR3 is 14 amino acids long. The V gene end was trimmed by 7 bases and the J gene end by 3 bases; junction bases not matched to a gene: 7. Germline loops: CDR1 MNHEY, CDR2 SVGAGI.

V and J are TRBV5-1 and TRBJ2-4; no reliable D call. CDR3 length: 13 residues. Trimming cost V 0 bases and J 6 bases, with 7 bases left between them. The germline CDR1 and CDR2 sequences are SGHRS and YFSETQ. The CDR3 coding sequence is TGCGCCAGCAGCTTGGGCGGAAGAAACATTCAGTACTTC. Protein: CASSLGGRNIQYF.

V usage is TRBV25-1 and J usage is TRBJ2-1, with a weak D call TRBD2 (6 bases). Germline V CDR1 and CDR2: MGHDK, SYGVNS. CDR3 length: 13 residues. V lost 5 bases and J lost 10, with 15 bases in between. The CDR3 loop reads CASSKHLRGEQFF. CDR3 bases: TGTGCCAGCAGTAAACACCTCCGGGGGGAGCAGTTCTTC.

The V and J genes are TRBV4-3 and TRBJ2-7; the D gene is possibly TRBD1 (6 bases). Germline V gene lookup returns CDR1 LGHNA and CDR2 YSLEER. The CDR3 is made up of 16 amino acids. V was clipped by 4 bases and J by 1 base, with 17 bases between them. CDR3 protein: CASSRTTGQGSYEQYF. CDR3 sequence (DNA): TGCGCCAGCAGCCGGACCACAGGGCAGGGTTCCTACGAGCAGTACTTC.

This clone was detected a few times. This chain uses TRBV19 with TRBJ2-6; D is unresolved. Trimming took 9 bases from V and 4 from J, leaving 10 bases between them. The CDR3 runs to 13 residues. CDR1 and CDR2 from the germline V gene are LNHDA and SQIVND (reference sequence). The chain's CDR3 is CASAETGANVLTF. The CDR3 nucleotides are TGTGCCAGCGCGGAGACCGGGGCCAACGTCCTGACTTTC.

The chain recombines TRBV21-1 with TRBJ2-2; the table's D call of TRBD2 was not tested on the DNA. TRBV21-1 is described as a pseudogene. The CDR3 sequence is 18 residues long. CDR3 loop: CASSNGTSGSRDTGELFF. CDR3 in DNA: TGTGCCAGCAGCAACGGGACTAGCGGGAGCAGGGACACCGGGGAGCTGTTTTTT.